Sequencing of this TCR beta chain was carried out in a study of T-cell reconstitution after alpha-beta-depleted transplantation in children. The trim removed 1 base at V and 2 bases at J, leaving 0 bases unmatched. The CDR3 has 16 amino acids. Germline loops: CDR1 LGHNA, CDR2 YNFKEQ. Preparation of the TCRbeta library involved a method that used unique molecular identifiers. In TCRdb, the PCR reads were re-called with MiXCR into one record per CDR3 protein. The data contain roughly 100,000 distinct CDR3 sequences, 7% to 8% of them seen just once; the ten biggest clones take up 16%. This clonotype was recorded at least ten times.

Material: PBMCs, obtained before TCRalphabeta/CD19-depleted stem cell transplant. The receptor's source is a boy between 2 and 10 years old with acute lymphoblastic leukemia, due to receive a stem cell transplant. J is TRBJ1-4 and V is TRBV4-2; 11 bases map to TRBD1. The CDR3 DNA reads as TGTGCCAGCAGCCAAGGGACAGGGGGCACTAATGAAAAACTGTTTTTT. This codes for CASSQGTGGTNEKLFF.